This paragraph covers one T cell receptor beta chain sequence. These data belong to a study of blood T cell repertoires in COVID-19. The CDR3 is made up of 14 amino acids. Trimming pared 4 bases from V and 5 bases from J, leaving 12 bases between. Germline V lookup: CDR1 KGHSH, CDR2 LQKENI. Libraries were prepared by immunoSEQ multiplex PCR; TCRdb keeps only in-frame clonotypes and omits some of them. Among more than 200,000 clones listed, around nine tenths were seen once. Sample: peripheral blood. The rearrangement joins TRBV18 to TRBJ1-5; D perhaps matches TRBD1 (6 bases). This TCR was recovered from a woman aged 60-75 years with COVID-19, enrolled during active disease. The CDR3 DNA reads TGTGCCAGCTCACTCAGGGAGGGGGATCAGCCCCAGCATTTT. This codes for CASSLREGDQPQHF.